This T cell receptor beta chain is drawn from a study of identifying expanded T cells in peripheral blood. Details on this clone: The target antigen is unknown.

Only in-frame clones appear in the TCRdb table, and some are missing; sequencing was by immunoSEQ multiplex PCR. The sample includes about 130,000 clones, 75% to 90% of them seen just once. During the collection period, no donor immune events like infections were recorded. The length of the CDR3 is 12 residues. Trimming shortened V by 5 bases and J by 0 bases, and 8 bases separated the two germline ends. Germline lookup yields CDR1 GTSNPN and CDR2 SVGIG (reference sequence). Findings and limits, study-wide: About 1.2 clones differed between technical replicates, versus approximately 16 and 19 over time. Clone count variance between roughly 2-week samples rose with total template count.

The TCR originated in a person aged 18 to 69 in good health. The sample taken for sequencing was blood. The chain joins TRBV30 to TRBJ2-7; no reliable D call. The CDR3 reads CAWAGNSYEQYF. CDR3 sequence (DNA): TGTGCCTGGGCTGGGAACTCCTACGAGCAGTACTTC.